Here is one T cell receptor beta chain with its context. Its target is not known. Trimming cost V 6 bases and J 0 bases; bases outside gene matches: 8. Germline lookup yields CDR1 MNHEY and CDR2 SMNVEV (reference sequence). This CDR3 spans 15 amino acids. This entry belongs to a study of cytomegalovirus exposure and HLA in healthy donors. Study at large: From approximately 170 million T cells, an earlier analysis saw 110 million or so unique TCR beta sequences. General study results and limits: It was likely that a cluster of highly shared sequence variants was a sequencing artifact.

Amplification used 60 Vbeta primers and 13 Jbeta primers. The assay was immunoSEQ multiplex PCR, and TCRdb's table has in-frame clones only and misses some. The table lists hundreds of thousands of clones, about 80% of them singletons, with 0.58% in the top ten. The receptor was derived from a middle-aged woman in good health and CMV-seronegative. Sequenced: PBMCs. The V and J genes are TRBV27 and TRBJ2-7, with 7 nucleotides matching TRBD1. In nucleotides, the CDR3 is TGTGCCAGCAGACTGGGACAGTCGAGCTCCTACGAGCAGTACTTC. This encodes CASRLGQSSSYEQYF.